These T cell receptor beta chains were read from a single sample in a study of blood T cells in healthy people across ages. TCRdb called the 5' RACE reads again in MiXCR, with one record for every CDR3 protein. The data hold hundreds of thousands of distinct CDR3 sequences, with roughly 43% observed a single time. The sequenced sample was blood. The receptor set was obtained from a man older than 75 in good health. The CDR3 runs from the conserved cysteine through the conserved F or W. D genes are given only for firm matches. The listing skips clone size in some rows; elsewhere it reads once, few, many or a size class.

J | size | D | V | DNA | CDR3
TRBJ2-1 | - | TRBD2 | TRBV20-1 | TGCAGTGCCCCCCTCGGACTAGCGGGAGTAAAGGGTGAGCAGTTCTTC | CSAPLGLAGVKGEQFF
TRBJ2-7 | few | - | TRBV6-2/TRBV6-3 | TGTGCCAGCGGGCAGAATTACGAGCAGTACTTC | CASGQNYEQYF
TRBJ1-2 | few | TRBD1 | TRBV29-1 | TGCAGCGTAGACCAGGGGGCGGGTGGCTACACCTTC | CSVDQGAGGYTF
TRBJ2-7 | few | - | TRBV3-1 | TGTGCCAGCAGCCAAGTCGGACCCTTGTTTTACGAGCAGTACTTC | CASSQVGPLFYEQYF
TRBJ2-5 | - | - | TRBV6-5 | TGTGCCAGCAGTTTGGGACGACGGGTAGGCCAAGAGACCCAGTACTTC | CASSLGRRVGQETQYF
TRBJ2-5 | few | TRBD2 | TRBV7-3 | TGTGCCAGCAGCTCGGGACAGCGGACTAGCGGGAGTCAGACCCAGTACTTC | CASSSGQRTSGSQTQYF
TRBJ2-1 | few | - | TRBV5-1 | TGCGCCAGCAGTTACACAGGTACTGAGCAGTTCTTC | CASSYTGTEQFF
TRBJ2-7 | - | TRBD1 | TRBV19 | TGTGCCAGTAGTGTCGACAGGGATAAATACGAGCAGTACTTC | CASSVDRDKYEQYF
TRBJ1-2 | few | - | TRBV5-1 | TGCGCCAGCAGCATCCGGGGCACCAACTATGGCTACACCTTC | CASSIRGTNYGYTF
TRBJ1-5 | few | - | TRBV25-1 | TGTGCCAGCAGTCGGGGGAAGGGTGATCAGCCCCAGCATTTT | CASSRGKGDQPQHF
TRBJ1-5 | few | - | TRBV6-2/TRBV6-3 | TGTGCCAGCAATTTAGGAGGCTCGGGCAATCAGCCCCAGCATTTT | CASNLGGSGNQPQHF
TRBJ2-5 | few | - | TRBV11-2 | TGTGCCAGCAGCTTAGTGGGAGCAACCGGGACCCAGTACTTC | CASSLVGATGTQYF
TRBJ2-7 | - | - | TRBV2 | TGTGCCAGCAGCCAAGTTGGGACGGATGCCTACGAGCAGTACTTC | CASSQVGTDAYEQYF
TRBJ1-2 | once | - | TRBV11-2 | TGTGCCAGCAGCTTATTTTCCCTCTACACCTTC | CASSLFSLYTF
TRBJ1-4 | few | TRBD1 | TRBV5-1 | TGCGCCAGCAACTCCCGACCGGGACAGGGGTATGAAAAACTGTTTTTT | CASNSRPGQGYEKLFF
TRBJ2-7 | many | - | TRBV28 | TGTGCCAGCAGTTTAGTTTCGGGCCCCAGCGAGCAGTACTTC | CASSLVSGPSEQYF
TRBJ2-4 | many | TRBD1 | TRBV15 | TGTGCCACCAGCAGGGACAGGGTGAACATTCAGTACTTC | CATSRDRVNIQYF
TRBJ2-3 | few | TRBD2 | TRBV11-2 | TGTGCCAGCAGCAACGGACTAGCGGGAAGCACAGATACGCAGTATTTT | CASSNGLAGSTDTQYF
TRBJ2-7 | few | TRBD1 | TRBV28 | TGTGCCAGCAGTGCCCCCGAGACAGGGGGTGGTGAGCAGTACTTC | CASSAPETGGGEQYF
TRBJ1-6 | few | - | TRBV4-2 | TGTGCCAGCAGCCCAGATCCAAGGACGTCACCCCTCCACTTT | CASSPDPRTSPLHF
TRBJ1-2 | - | - | TRBV28 | TGTGCCAGCAGTCCCCCCAGATCCTATGGCTACACCTTC | CASSPPRSYGYTF
TRBJ2-3 | - | - | TRBV12-3/TRBV12-4 | TGTGCCAGCAGTTTAGCGGGAGCGGTTCTCTCGCAGTATTTT | CASSLAGAVLSQYF
TRBJ2-6 | - | TRBD1 | TRBV7-8 | TGTGCCAGCAGCATAGAGACAGGGTTTTCTGGGGCCAACGTCCTGACTTTC | CASSIETGFSGANVLTF
TRBJ2-2 | - | TRBD1 | TRBV29-1 | TGCAGCGTTGCCGGGACAGGGAGCACCGGGGAGCTGTTTTTT | CSVAGTGSTGELFF
TRBJ2-7 | many | TRBD1 | TRBV9 | TGTGCCAGCAGCCCCACCGGGACAGGGGGCAGCGAGCAGTACTTC | CASSPTGTGGSEQYF
TRBJ1-5 | - | - | TRBV20-1 | TGCAGTGCGCTCGAGAGCCAGGGAGGCAGCATTGGCAATCAGCCCCAGCATTTT | CSALESQGGSIGNQPQHF
TRBJ2-7 | few | TRBD1 | TRBV20-1 | TGCAGTGCTAGACCCCTTGTCGGACAGGGCTACGAGCAGTACTTC | CSARPLVGQGYEQYF
TRBJ2-7 | - | TRBD1 | TRBV7-9 | TGTGCCAGCAGCCCTAGTGGGGCAGGGGGAGCTTACGAGCAGTACTTC | CASSPSGAGGAYEQYF
TRBJ1-6 | few | - | TRBV20-1 | TGCAGTGCCGTCCGGACAGCGAATTCACCCCTCCACTTT | CSAVRTANSPLHF